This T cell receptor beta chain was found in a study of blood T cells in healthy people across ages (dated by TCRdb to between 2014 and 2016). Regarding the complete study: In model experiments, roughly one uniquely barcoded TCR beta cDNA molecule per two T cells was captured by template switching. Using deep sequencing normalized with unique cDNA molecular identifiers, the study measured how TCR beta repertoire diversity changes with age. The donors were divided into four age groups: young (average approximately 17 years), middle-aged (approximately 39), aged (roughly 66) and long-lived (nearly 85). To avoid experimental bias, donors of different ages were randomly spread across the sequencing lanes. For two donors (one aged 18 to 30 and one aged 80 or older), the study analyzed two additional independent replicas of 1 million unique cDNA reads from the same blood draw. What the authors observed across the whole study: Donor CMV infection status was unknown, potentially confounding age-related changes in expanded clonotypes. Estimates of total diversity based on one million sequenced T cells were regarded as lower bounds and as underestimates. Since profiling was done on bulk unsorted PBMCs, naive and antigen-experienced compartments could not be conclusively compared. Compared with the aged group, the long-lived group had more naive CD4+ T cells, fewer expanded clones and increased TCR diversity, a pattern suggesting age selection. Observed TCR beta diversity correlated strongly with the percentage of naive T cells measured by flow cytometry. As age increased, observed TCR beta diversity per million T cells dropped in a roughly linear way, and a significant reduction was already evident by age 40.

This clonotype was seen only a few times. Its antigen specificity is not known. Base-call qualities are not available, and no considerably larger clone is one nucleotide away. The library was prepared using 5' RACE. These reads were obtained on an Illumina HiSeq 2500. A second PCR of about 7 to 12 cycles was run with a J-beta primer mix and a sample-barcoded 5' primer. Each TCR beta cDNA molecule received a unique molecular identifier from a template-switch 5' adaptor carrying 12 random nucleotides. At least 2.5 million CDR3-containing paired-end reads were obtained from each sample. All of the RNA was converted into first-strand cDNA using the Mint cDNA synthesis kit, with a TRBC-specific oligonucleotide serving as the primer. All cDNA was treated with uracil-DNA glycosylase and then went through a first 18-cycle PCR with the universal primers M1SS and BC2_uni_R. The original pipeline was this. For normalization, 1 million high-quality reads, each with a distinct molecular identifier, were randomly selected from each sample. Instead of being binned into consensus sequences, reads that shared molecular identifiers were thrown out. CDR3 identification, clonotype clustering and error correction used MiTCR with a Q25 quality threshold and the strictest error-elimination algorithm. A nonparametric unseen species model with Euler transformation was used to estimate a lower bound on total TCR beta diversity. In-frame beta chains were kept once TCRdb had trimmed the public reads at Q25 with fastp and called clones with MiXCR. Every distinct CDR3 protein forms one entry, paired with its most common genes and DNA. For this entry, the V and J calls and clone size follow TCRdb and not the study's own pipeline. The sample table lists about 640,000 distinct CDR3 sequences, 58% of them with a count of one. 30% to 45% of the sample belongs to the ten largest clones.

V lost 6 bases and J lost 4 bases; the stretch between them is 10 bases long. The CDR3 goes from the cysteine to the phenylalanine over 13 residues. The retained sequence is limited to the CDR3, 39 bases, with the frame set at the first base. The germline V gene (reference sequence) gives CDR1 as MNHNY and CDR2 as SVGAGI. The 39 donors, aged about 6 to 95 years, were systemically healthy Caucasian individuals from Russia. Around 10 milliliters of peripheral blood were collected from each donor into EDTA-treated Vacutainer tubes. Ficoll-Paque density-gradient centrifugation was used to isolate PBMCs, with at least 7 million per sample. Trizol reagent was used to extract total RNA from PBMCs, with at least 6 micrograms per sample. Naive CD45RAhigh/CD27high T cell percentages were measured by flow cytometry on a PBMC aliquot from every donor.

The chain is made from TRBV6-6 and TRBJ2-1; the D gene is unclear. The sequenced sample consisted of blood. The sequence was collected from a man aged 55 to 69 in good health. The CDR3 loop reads CASSNGVYNEQFF. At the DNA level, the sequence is TGTGCCAGCAGCAATGGGGTATACAATGAGCAGTTCTTC.